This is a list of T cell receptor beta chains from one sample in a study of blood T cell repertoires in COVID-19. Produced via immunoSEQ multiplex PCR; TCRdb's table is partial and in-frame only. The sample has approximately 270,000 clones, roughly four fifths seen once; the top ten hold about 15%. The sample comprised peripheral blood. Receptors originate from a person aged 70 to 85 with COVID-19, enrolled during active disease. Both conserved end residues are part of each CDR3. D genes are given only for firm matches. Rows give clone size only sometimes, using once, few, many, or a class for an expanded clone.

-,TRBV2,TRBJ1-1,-,CASSIQVNTEAFF,TGTGCCAGCTCTATCCAGGTGAACACTGAAGCTTTCTTT
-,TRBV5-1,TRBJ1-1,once,CASREGQNTEAFF,TGCGCCAGCAGAGAGGGACAGAACACTGAAGCTTTCTTT
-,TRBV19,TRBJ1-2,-,CASSIHRDRPYGYTF,TGTGCCAGTAGTATCCACAGGGACCGACCGTATGGCTACACCTTC
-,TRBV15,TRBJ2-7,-,CATSRDRQGSGYEQYF,TGTGCCACCAGCAGAGATCGGCAGGGCAGCGGGTACGAGCAGTACTTC
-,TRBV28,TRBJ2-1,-,CASSSRGPYNEQFF,TGTGCCAGCAGTTCCCGTGGCCCCTACAATGAGCAGTTCTTC
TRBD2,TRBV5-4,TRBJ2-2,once,CASSPGLAGEVGELFF,TGTGCCAGCAGCCCGGGACTAGCGGGAGAGGTCGGGGAGCTGTTTTTT
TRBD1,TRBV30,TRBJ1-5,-,CAWARGGTGRGYSNQPQHF,TGTGCCTGGGCCCGGGGGGGGACAGGGCGAGGATATAGCAATCAGCCCCAGCATTTT
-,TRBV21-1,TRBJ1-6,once,CASSKAGDRVFNSPLHF,TGTGCCAGCAGCAAAGCGGGCGACAGGGTCTTTAATTCACCCCTCCACTTT
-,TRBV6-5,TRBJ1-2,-,CASRLGATNYGYTF,TGTGCCAGCCGGTTGGGGGCGACTAACTATGGCTACACCTTC
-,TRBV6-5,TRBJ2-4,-,CASGRGGTKNIQYF,TGTGCCTCGGGGAGGGGGGGGACCAAAAACATTCAGTACTTC
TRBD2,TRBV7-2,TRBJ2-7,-,CASSFSIAGISYEQYF,TGTGCCAGCAGCTTCTCGATAGCGGGGATCTCCTACGAGCAGTACTTC
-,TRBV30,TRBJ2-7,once,CAWSVLGVGGEQYF,TGTGCCTGGAGTGTACTCGGGGTCGGGGGCGAGCAGTACTTC
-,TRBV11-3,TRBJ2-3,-,CASAQGGSIADTQYF,TGTGCCAGCGCGCAGGGGGGATCTATCGCAGATACGCAGTATTTT